A selection of T cell receptor beta chains follows, all from one sample in a study of human T cells and chemical hapten exposure. TCRdb processed the RACE reads anew with MiXCR; each CDR3 protein has one entry. This sample has 40,000 or so distinct CDR3 sequences, with about 4.2% found just once. Sample: whole blood, taken in connection with sensitization to the hapten diphenylcyclopropenone (DPC). Source of these receptors: a man aged 50 or older with alopecia areata. Some clones in this sample may be carry-over from other donors' samples. Both conserved end residues are part of each CDR3. D genes are given only for firm matches. Clone sizes are given selectively: once, few, many, or a class where the clone is expanded.

NA,many,TRBV20-1,TRBJ2-3,15,CSAREAGKSSDTQYF,TGCAGTGCTAGGGAGGCGGGAAAGAGCTCAGATACGCAGTATTTT
NA,many,TRBV28,TRBJ2-1,13,CASSGDFYNEQFF,TGTGCCAGCTCTGGGGACTTCTACAATGAGCAGTTCTTC
TRBD2,many,TRBV2,TRBJ2-2,18,CASNGLAVTTLDTGELFF,TGTGCCAGCAATGGACTAGCGGTTACTACCTTGGACACCGGGGAGCTGTTTTTT
NA,many,TRBV6-1,TRBJ1-4,15,CASSDGGGGDEKLFF,TGTGCCAGCAGTGACGGCGGGGGGGGGGATGAAAAACTGTTTTTT
NA,many,TRBV30,TRBJ2-1,13,CAWSPAGRGEQFF,TGTGCCTGGAGTCCGGCCGGGCGGGGAGAGCAGTTCTTC
NA,NA,TRBV18,TRBJ1-5,14,CASSPEYSNQPQHF,TGTGCCAGCTCACCAGAGTATAGCAATCAGCCCCAGCATTTT
NA,many,TRBV20-1,TRBJ2-7,14,CSAPIRRFFYEQYF,TGCAGTGCCCCTATAAGGCGTTTCTTCTACGAGCAGTACTTC
NA,many,TRBV27,TRBJ1-5,13,CASSRVRNQPQHF,TGTGCCAGCAGCAGGGTTCGCAATCAGCCCCAGCATTTT
TRBD2,many,TRBV19,TRBJ2-6,19,CASSTLGAGGPYGANVLTF,TGTGCCAGTAGTACCCTGGGAGCGGGAGGGCCCTATGGGGCCAACGTCCTGACTTTC
TRBD2,many,TRBV20-1,TRBJ2-7,16,CSARDLRLAAYYEQYF,TGCAGTGCTAGAGATCTTAGACTAGCGGCTTATTACGAGCAGTACTTC
NA,few,TRBV2,TRBJ2-6,13,CASTPAGANVLTF,TGTGCCAGCACGCCAGCTGGGGCCAACGTCCTGACTTTC
NA,many,TRBV7-9,TRBJ2-1,15,CASSLDGGGRNEQFF,TGTGCCAGCAGCTTAGACGGAGGGGGGCGGAATGAGCAGTTCTTC
NA,many,TRBV12-3/TRBV12-4,TRBJ2-5,16,CASSSEGLRRQETQYF,TGTGCCAGCAGTTCCGAAGGTTTGAGAAGGCAAGAGACCCAGTACTTC
TRBD1,many,TRBV4-1,TRBJ1-4,19,CASSQKDRVIQSTNEKLFF,TGCGCCAGCAGCCAGAAGGACAGGGTTATACAATCAACTAATGAAAAACTGTTTTTT
NA,few,TRBV2,TRBJ2-3,13,CASRWGGEDTQYF,TGTGCCAGCAGGTGGGGAGGCGAAGATACGCAGTATTTT
NA,many,TRBV29-1,TRBJ2-7,12,CSVGAPKYEQYF,TGCAGCGTCGGAGCGCCTAAATACGAGCAGTACTTC
NA,many,TRBV27,TRBJ1-5,13,CASSLSETRPQHF,TGTGCCAGCAGTTTATCGGAAACCAGGCCCCAGCATTTT
NA,many,TRBV30,TRBJ1-5,14,CAWSVGHSNQPQHF,TGTGCCTGGAGTGTGGGACATAGCAATCAGCCCCAGCATTTT
NA,few,TRBV10-1,TRBJ2-2,13,CASSEFRTGELFF,TGCGCCAGCAGTGAGTTTAGGACCGGGGAGCTGTTTTTT
NA,many,TRBV5-1,TRBJ2-4,17,CASSLRYTELAKNIQYF,TGCGCCAGCAGCTTGCGCTACACAGAACTAGCCAAAAACATTCAGTACTTC
TRBD2,many,TRBV9,TRBJ2-7,16,CASSVVASGKSYEQYF,TGTGCCAGCAGCGTAGTAGCTAGCGGGAAGTCCTACGAGCAGTACTTC